This T cell receptor beta chain was identified in a study of blood T cell repertoires in COVID-19. Study-level information: Researchers got acute and convalescent COVID-19 samples from the United States, Italy and Spain.

Study processing details: Cell counts per sample came from amplifying reference gene primers. The repertoire was sequenced with immunoSEQ multiplex PCR; TCRdb's copy has only in-frame clones and lacks some. The DNA was the basis for D and trimming; V, J and clone size are from that table. The sample shows some 350,000 clones, around four fifths of them seen only once. The V and J ends lost 3 bases and 2 bases, in that order; junction bases with no gene match: 9. The CDR3 is made up of 16 amino acids. CDR1 is LNHDA, CDR2 SQIVND, per germline (reference sequence). The clonotype was recovered from a man younger than 45 with active or convalescent COVID-19. The V call is TRBV19, the J call TRBJ2-7; 8 nucleotides line up with TRBD1. The specimen was peripheral blood. The CDR3 DNA reads TGTGCCAGTAGTATCCGCGGACAGGGAAGTACCTACGAGCAGTACTTC. This gives the protein CASSIRGQGSTYEQYF.